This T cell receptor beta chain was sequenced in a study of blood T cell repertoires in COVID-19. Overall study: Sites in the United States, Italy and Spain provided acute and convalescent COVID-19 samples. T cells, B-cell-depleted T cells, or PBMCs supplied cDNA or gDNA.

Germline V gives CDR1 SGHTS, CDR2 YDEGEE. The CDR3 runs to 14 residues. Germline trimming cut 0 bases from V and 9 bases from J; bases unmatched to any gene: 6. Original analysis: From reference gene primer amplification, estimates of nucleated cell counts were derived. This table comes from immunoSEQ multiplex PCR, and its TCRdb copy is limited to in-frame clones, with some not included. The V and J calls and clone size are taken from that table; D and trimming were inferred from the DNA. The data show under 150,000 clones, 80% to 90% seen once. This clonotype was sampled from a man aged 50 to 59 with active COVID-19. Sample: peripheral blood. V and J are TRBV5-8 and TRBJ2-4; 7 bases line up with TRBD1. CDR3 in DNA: TGTGCCAGCAGCTTGGCAGGGGGTTTAGGCATTCAGTACTTC. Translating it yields CASSLAGGLGIQYF.